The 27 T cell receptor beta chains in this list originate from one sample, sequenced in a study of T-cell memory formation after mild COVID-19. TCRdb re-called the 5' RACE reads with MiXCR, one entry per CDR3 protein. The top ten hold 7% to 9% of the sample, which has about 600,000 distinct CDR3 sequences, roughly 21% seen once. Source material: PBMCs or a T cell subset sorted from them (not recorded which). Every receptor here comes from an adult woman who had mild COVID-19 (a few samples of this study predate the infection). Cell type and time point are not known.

The CDR3: CAWGHHGGPSTDTQYF. In DNA form, the CDR3 reads TGTGCCTGGGGCCACCACGGGGGGCCGAGCACAGATACGCAGTATTTT. The J gene is TRBJ2-3, the V gene TRBV30; perhaps TRBD2 as D (7 bases). Trimming removed 5 bases at V and 0 bases at J, with 18 bases between. The V gene's germline CDR1 is GTSNPN and CDR2 SVGIG (reference sequence). The CDR3 is made up of 16 amino acids.

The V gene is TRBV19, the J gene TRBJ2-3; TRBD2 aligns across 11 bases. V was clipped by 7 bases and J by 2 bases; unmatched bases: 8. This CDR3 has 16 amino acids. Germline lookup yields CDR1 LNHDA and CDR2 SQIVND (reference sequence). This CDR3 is CASKLQLAGATDTQYF. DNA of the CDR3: TGTGCCAGTAAGTTACAACTAGCGGGAGCCACAGATACGCAGTATTTT.

The CDR3 is CASSLIQGGGYTF. CDR3 nucleotide sequence: TGCGCCAGCAGCTTGATACAGGGAGGAGGCTACACCTTC. This chain connects TRBV5-1 to TRBJ1-2, with D possibly being TRBD1 (6 bases). Germline V gene data show CDR1 as SGHRS and CDR2 as YFSETQ. Trimming stripped 1 base from V and 8 bases from J, with 12 bases between. The CDR3 length is 13 residues. The full variable domain, completed using reference TRBV5-1 and TRBJ1-2, is KAGVTQTPRYLIKTRGQQVTLSCSPISGHRSVSWYQQTPGQGLQFLFEYFSETQRNKGNFPGRFSGRQFSNSRSEMNVSTLELGDSALYLCASSLIQGGGYTFGSGTRLTVV.

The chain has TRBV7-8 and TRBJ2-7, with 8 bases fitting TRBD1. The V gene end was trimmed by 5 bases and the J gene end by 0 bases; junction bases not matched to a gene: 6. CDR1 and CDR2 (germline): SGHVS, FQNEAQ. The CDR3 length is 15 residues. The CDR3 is CASSPRGRRSYEQYF. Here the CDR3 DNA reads TGTGCCAGCAGCCCCAGGGGGCGACGCTCCTACGAGCAGTACTTC.

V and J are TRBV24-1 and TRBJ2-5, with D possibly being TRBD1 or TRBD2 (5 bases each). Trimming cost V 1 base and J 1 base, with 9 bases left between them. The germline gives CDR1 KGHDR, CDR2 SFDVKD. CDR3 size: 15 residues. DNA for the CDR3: TGTGCCACCAGTGATTTTGAGGGGATCCAAGAGACCCAGTACTTC. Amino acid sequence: CATSDFEGIQETQYF.

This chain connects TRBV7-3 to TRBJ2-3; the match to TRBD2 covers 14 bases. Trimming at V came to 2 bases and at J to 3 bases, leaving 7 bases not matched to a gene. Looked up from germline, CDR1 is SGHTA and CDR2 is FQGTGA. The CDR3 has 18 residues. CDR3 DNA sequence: TGTGCCAGCAGCTTAGCTCCGGGACTAGCGGGGGAGACAGATACGCAGTATTTT. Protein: CASSLAPGLAGETDTQYF.

The CDR3 is CASSQGPLSGGWVDEQFF. The CDR3 DNA follows: TGTGCCAGCAGTCAGGGCCCCCTGAGCGGGGGCTGGGTCGATGAGCAGTTCTTC. The rearrangement links TRBV27 to TRBJ2-1; TRBD2 matches at 8 bases. V lost 5 bases and J lost 8; bases outside the gene matches: 20. The CDR3 loop spans 18 amino acids. Germline V gene lookup returns CDR1 MNHEY and CDR2 SMNVEV (reference sequence).

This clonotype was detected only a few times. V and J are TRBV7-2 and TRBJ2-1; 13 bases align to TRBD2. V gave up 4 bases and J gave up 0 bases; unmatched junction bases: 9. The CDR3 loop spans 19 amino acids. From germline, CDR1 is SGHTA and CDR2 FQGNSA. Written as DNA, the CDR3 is TGTGCCAGCAGCTCGCCGGGACTAGCGGGACTCCCCTCCTACAATGAGCAGTTCTTC. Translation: CASSSPGLAGLPSYNEQFF.

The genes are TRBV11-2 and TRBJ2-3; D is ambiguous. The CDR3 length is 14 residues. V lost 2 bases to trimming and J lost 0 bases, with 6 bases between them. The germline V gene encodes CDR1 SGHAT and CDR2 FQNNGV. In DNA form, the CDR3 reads TGTGCCAGCAGCTTAACCTGGAGCACAGATACGCAGTATTTT. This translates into CASSLTWSTDTQYF.

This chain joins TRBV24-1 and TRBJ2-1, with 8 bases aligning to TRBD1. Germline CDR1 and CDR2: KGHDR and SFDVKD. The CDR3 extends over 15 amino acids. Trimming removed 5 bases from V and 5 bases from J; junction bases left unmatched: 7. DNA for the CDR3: TGTGCCACCAGTGTGAACAGGGGGTCACACAATGAGCAGTTCTTC. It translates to CATSVNRGSHNEQFF.

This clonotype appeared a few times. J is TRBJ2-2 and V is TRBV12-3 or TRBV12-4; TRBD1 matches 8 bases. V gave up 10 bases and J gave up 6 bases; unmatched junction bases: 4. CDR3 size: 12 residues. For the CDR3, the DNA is TGTGCCACCCGGACAGGGTCCGGGGAGCTGTTTTTT. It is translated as CATRTGSGELFF.

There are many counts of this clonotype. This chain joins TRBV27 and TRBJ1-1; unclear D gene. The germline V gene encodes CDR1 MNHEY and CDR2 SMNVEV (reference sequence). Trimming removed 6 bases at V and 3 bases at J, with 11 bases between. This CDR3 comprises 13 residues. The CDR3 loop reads CASSPGFYTEAFF. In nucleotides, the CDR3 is TGTGCCAGCAGCCCGGGGTTTTACACTGAAGCTTTCTTT.

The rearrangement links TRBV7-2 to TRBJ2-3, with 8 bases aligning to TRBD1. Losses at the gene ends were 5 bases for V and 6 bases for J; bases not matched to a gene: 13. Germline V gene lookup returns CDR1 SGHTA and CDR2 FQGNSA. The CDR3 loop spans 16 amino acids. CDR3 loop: CASSLQQGGTRDTQYF. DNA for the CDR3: TGTGCCAGCAGCCTTCAACAGGGGGGCACAAGGGATACGCAGTATTTT.

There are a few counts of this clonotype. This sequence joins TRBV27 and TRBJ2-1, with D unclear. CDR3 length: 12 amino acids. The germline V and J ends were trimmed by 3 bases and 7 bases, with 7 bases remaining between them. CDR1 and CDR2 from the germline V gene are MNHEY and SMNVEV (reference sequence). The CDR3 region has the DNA TGTGCCAGCAGTTTCGCCGGAAATGAGCAGTTCTTC. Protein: CASSFAGNEQFF.

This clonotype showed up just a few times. This CDR3 is CSVSELAGGTDTQYF. The CDR3 DNA sequence: TGCAGCGTTTCCGAACTAGCTGGGGGCACAGATACGCAGTATTTT. The genes are TRBV29-1 and TRBJ2-3; weak D call: TRBD2 (6 bases). V lost 5 bases and J 1 base, leaving 16 bases between the germline ends. This CDR3 region has 15 residues. The germline V gene encodes CDR1 SQVTM and CDR2 ANQGSEA.

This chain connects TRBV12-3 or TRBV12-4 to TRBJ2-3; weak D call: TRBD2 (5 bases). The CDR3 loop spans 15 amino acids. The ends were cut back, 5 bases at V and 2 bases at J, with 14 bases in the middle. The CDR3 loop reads CASSAFRENTDTQYF. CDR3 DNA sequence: TGTGCCAGCAGTGCCTTCCGGGAAAACACAGATACGCAGTATTTT.

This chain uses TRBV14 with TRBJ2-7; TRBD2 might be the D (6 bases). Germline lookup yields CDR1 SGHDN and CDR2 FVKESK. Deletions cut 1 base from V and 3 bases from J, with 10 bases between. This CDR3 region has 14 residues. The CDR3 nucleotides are TGTGCCAGCAGCCAAGCGGGACTTGTCTACGAGCAGTACTTC. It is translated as CASSQAGLVYEQYF.

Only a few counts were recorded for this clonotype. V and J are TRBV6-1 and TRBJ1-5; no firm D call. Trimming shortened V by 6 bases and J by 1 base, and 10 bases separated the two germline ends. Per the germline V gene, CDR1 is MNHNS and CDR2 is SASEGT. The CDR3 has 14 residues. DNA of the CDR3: TGTGCCAGCAGAGCCCGGGGAAGCAATCAGCCCCAGCATTTT. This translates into CASRARGSNQPQHF.

The CDR3 sequence is CAWDVVNYGYTF. The DNA of the CDR3 is TGTGCCTGGGACGTAGTTAACTATGGCTACACCTTC. The chain has TRBV30 and TRBJ1-2; no definite D call. V lost 5 bases to trimming and J lost 1 base, with 8 bases between them. The CDR3 contains 12 residues. Germline lookup yields CDR1 GTSNPN and CDR2 SVGIG (reference sequence).

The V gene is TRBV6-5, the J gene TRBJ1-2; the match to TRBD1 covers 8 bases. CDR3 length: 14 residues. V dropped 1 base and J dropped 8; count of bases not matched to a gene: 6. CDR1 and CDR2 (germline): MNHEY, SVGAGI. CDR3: CASSYFGTGNGYTF. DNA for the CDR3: TGTGCCAGCAGTTACTTTGGGACAGGCAACGGCTACACCTTC.

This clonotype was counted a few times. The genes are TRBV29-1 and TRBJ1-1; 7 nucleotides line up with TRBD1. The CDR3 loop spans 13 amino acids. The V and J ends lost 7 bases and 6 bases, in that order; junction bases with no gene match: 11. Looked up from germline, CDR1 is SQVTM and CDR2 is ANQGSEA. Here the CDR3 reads CSAGRQGGAEAFF. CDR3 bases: TGCAGCGCTGGCCGACAGGGAGGGGCTGAAGCTTTCTTT.

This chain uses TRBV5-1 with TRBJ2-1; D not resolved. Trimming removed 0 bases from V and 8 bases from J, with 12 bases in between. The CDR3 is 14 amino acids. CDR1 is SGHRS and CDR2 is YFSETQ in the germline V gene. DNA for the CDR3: TGCGCCAGCAGCTTGGGTCCCTTGGCCGATGAGCAGTTCTTC. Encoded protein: CASSLGPLADEQFF.

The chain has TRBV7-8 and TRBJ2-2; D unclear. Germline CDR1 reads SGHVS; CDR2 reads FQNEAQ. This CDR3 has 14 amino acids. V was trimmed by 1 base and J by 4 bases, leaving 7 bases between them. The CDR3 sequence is CASSLGPFTGELFF. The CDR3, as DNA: TGTGCCAGCAGCTTAGGACCATTCACCGGGGAGCTGTTTTTT.

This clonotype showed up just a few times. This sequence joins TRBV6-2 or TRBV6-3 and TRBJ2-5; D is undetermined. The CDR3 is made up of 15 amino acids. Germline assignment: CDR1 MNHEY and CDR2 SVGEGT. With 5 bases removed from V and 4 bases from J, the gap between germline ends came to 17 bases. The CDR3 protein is CASSRLGVSGETQYF. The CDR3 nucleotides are TGTGCCAGCAGTCGTCTTGGGGTTTCAGGAGAGACCCAGTACTTC.

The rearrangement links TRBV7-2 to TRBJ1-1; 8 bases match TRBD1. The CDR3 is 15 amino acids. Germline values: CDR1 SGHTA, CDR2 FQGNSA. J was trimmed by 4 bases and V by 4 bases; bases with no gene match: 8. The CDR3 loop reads CASSSYRGSGTEAFF. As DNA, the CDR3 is TGTGCCAGCAGCTCCTACAGGGGGTCGGGCACTGAAGCTTTCTTT. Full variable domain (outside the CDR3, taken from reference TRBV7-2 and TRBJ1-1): GAGVSQSPSNKVTEKGKDVELRCDPISGHTALYWYRQSLGQGLEFLIYFQGNSAPDKSGLPSDRFSAERTGGSVSTLTIQRTQQEDSAVYLCASSSYRGSGTEAFFGQGTRLTVV.

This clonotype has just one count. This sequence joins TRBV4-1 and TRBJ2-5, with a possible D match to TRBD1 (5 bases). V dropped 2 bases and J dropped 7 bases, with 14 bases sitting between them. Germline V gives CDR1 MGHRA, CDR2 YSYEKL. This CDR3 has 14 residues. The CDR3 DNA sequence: TGCGCCAGCAGCCAATGGGGCTTCGCCGGGACCCAGTACTTC. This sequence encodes CASSQWGFAGTQYF.

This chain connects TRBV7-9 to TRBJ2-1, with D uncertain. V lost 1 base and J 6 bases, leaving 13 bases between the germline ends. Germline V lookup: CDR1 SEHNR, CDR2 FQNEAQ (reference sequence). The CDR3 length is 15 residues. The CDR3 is CASSLVFSGSNEQFF. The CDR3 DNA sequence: TGTGCCAGCAGCTTAGTATTCTCGGGCTCCAATGAGCAGTTCTTC.